This TCR beta chain was identified in a study of T cell responses to AZD1222 COVID-19 vaccine. General observations from the study: Spike was spanned by vaccine-associated CD4 TCRs, which were dominant at 160-218 and 743-854. Targets within unmutated variant regions were reportedly found for nearly half of spike-specific TCRs. Clonal diversity may have been underestimated in mostly white British donors.

Comment on this clone: The antigen is not known.

V was trimmed by 7 bases and J by 6 bases, leaving 19 bases between them. CDR3 length: 14 residues. Germline V gene sequence: CDR1 LGHNT, CDR2 FRNRAP. TCRdb's table, derived via immunoSEQ multiplex PCR, lists solely in-frame clones and lacks some. The table records 90,000 to 150,000 clones, around 86% of them present only once. Second-dose groups at about 4 or about 12 weeks were pooled. Here the sequenced sample was peripheral blood, taken 28 days after the second AZD1222 dose. The source is an adult who received the AZD1222 COVID-19 vaccine. The rearrangement uses TRBV12-5 and TRBJ2-7; either TRBD1 or TRBD2 may fit D (5 bases each). The CDR3 bases are TGTGCTAGTGTTCCGGATCCGGGGCTGGGCGAGCAGTACTTC. Its translation: CASVPDPGLGEQYF.